The next 5 T cell receptor beta chains were all read from a single sample in a study of blood T cell repertoires in COVID-19. This table comes from immunoSEQ multiplex PCR, and its TCRdb copy is limited to in-frame clones, with some not included. Here the sample spans tens of thousands of clones, 85% being singletons. The sample taken for sequencing was peripheral blood. The source of these receptors is a woman aged 70 to 79 with acute or convalescent COVID-19.

There are a few counts of this clone. J is TRBJ1-2 and V is TRBV18; D uncertain. This CDR3 is built from 16 residues. The germline V and J ends were trimmed by 0 bases and 0 bases, with 11 bases remaining between them. The germline gives CDR1 KGHSH, CDR2 LQKENI. CDR3 loop: CASSPPFSGSNYGYTF. In nucleotides, the CDR3 is TGTGCCAGCTCACCACCCTTTAGCGGGTCTAACTATGGCTACACCTTC.

V usage is TRBV28 and J usage is TRBJ1-1; D might be TRBD1 (5 bases). The CDR3 has 15 residues. V shed 6 bases and J shed 4 bases, with 18 bases lying between them. Germline loops: CDR1 MDHEN, CDR2 SYDVKM. Written as DNA, the CDR3 is TGTGCCAGCAGCAACTGGGGGGGTGCGGGCACTGAAGCTTTCTTT. Its translation is CASSNWGGAGTEAFF.

This clone was counted a single time. The V and J genes are TRBV18 and TRBJ2-2; 7 bases match TRBD2. Germline-derived CDR1 and CDR2 are KGHSH and LQKENI. The CDR3 is 14 residues long. With V trimmed by 4 bases and J by 4 bases, 3 bases remained unmatched. The CDR3 nucleotides read TGTGCCAGCTCACAGGGACTAAGCACCGGGGAGCTGTTTTTT. It translates to CASSQGLSTGELFF.

CDR3 sequence: CSVRDTLGTEAFF. The CDR3 DNA is TGCAGCGTAAGGGACACCCTGGGCACTGAAGCTTTCTTT. This chain uses TRBV29-1 with TRBJ1-1; possible D gene TRBD1, 6 bases. The ends were cut back, 6 bases at V and 4 bases at J, with 15 bases in the middle. The CDR3 consists of 13 residues. Germline V gives CDR1 SQVTM, CDR2 ANQGSEA.

This clone occurred a few times. CDR3 DNA sequence: TGTGCCAGCAGCCAGGGACAGGGGGAGAGTCAGCCCCAGCATTTT. Its protein product is CASSQGQGESQPQHF. The chain is built from TRBV4-2 and TRBJ1-5; 11 bases agree with TRBD1. Germline lookup yields CDR1 LGHNA and CDR2 YNFKEQ. The CDR3 is 15 amino acids. V was clipped by 3 bases and J by 6 bases; unmatched bases: 4.